These 5 T cell receptor beta chains were sequenced from one sample in a study of beta chain features in type 1 diabetes. The entirety of the isolated RNA underwent reverse transcription, so expressed TCRB transcripts were sequenced. Clones were read by immunoSEQ multiplex PCR, and TCRdb kept only the in-frame ones, dropping some. This table has 450,000 to 600,000 clones, about 32% appearing once. Sequenced: naive CD4+ T cells from blood. Receptors were obtained from a man younger than 35 in good health.

A note on this clone: One end of the junction does not line up with germline, which may come from a read error. V is TRBV7-7 and J is TRBJ2-1, with TRBD2 matching over 10 bases. Germline CDR1 is SSHAT and CDR2 is FNYEAQ (reference sequence). CDR3 length: 15 residues. The CDR3 DNA follows: TGTGCTAGCAGCCCTGGACTAGCGGCGTACAATGAGCAGTTCTTC. Encoded protein: CASSPGLAAYNEQFF.

The chain has TRBV10-3 and TRBJ2-1, with a weak D call TRBD2 (6 bases). CDR3 length equals 12 residues. CDR1 and CDR2 from the germline V gene are ENHRY and SYGVKD. The V end was cut by 11 bases, the J end by 7 bases, with 15 bases between. CDR3: CASQAGSNEQFF. DNA of the CDR3: TGTGCCTCTCAGGCGGGGAGTAATGAGCAGTTCTTC.

The J gene is TRBJ2-1, the V gene TRBV4-1; 7 nucleotides agree with TRBD2. There are 16 residues in the CDR3. CDR1 is MGHRA, CDR2 YSYEKL, per germline. J was trimmed by 5 bases and V by 0 bases; bases with no gene match: 7. The CDR3 nucleotides are TGCGCCAGCAGCCAAGATCCGCGGGAGACCCACAATGAGCAGTTCTTC. It encodes CASSQDPRETHNEQFF.

This clone was counted between two and nine times. The chain carries TRBV4-3 and TRBJ1-5, with D unresolved. Trimming left V 1 base short and J 2 bases short, with 9 bases between. This CDR3 region has 15 residues. Germline CDR1 reads LGHNA; CDR2 reads YSLEER. The CDR3 coding sequence is TGCGCCAGCAGCCAAGGGGCTGACCGCAATCAGCCCCAGCATTTT. Its protein is CASSQGADRNQPQHF.

This clone turned up a few times. This sequence joins TRBV29-1 and TRBJ1-4; D uncertain. This CDR3 contains 13 residues. Trimming removed 6 bases at V and 6 bases at J, with 14 bases between. Germline V lookup: CDR1 SQVTM, CDR2 ANQGSEA. This CDR3 reads CSVKGQVDEKLFF. The CDR3, as DNA: TGCAGCGTCAAAGGGCAGGTGGATGAAAAACTGTTTTTT.